The 21 T cell receptor beta chains below all came from one sample that was sequenced in a study of early T cells in non-severe SARS-CoV-2 infection. TCRdb called the 5' RACE reads again in MiXCR, with one record for every CDR3 protein. The data contain fewer than 85,000 distinct CDR3 sequences, roughly 16% of them singletons. Input material: whole blood. The receptors come from an adult who was a healthcare worker with PCR-confirmed SARS-CoV-2 infection or an uninfected control (not recorded which).

The chain carries TRBV3-1 and TRBJ1-1; D is unclear. Germline CDR1 LGHDT, CDR2 YNNKEL (reference sequence). The ends were cut back, 1 base at V and 1 base at J, with 19 bases in the middle. The CDR3 loop spans 18 amino acids. The CDR3 nucleotides read TGTGCCAGCAGCCAAGTAAGTCCCCTAAGTTGGGCGAACACTGAAGCTTTCTTT. Its protein product is CASSQVSPLSWANTEAFF.

This chain links TRBV27 with TRBJ2-7; the match to TRBD1 covers 7 bases. The CDR3 is made up of 14 amino acids. Germline CDR1 reads MNHEY; CDR2 reads SMNVEV (reference sequence). V lost 5 bases and J lost 2; bases outside the gene matches: 6. As DNA, the CDR3 is TGTGCCAGCAGTCGACAGGGATCAACCTACGAGCAGTACTTC. This gives the protein CASSRQGSTYEQYF.

In this sample, this clonotype turned up a few times. The rearrangement uses TRBV28 and TRBJ2-4; 7 nucleotides match TRBD2. CDR3 length: 17 amino acids. The germline V gene has CDR1 MDHEN and CDR2 SYDVKM. After removal of 5 bases from V and 8 bases from J, the junction contained 18 bases not matched to a gene. This CDR3 is CASSSTGTTKGGDIQYF. The CDR3 DNA follows: TGTGCCAGCAGTAGCACCGGGACTACCAAAGGTGGGGACATTCAGTACTTC.

The CDR3 DNA reads TGCAGCGTTTTTAGCGGGATGTTTACCGAGCAGTACTTC. Protein sequence: CSVFSGMFTEQYF. The rearrangement joins TRBV29-1 to TRBJ2-7; 8 nucleotides align to TRBD2. J gave up 6 bases and V 5 bases, and 9 bases lay outside the gene matches. This CDR3 region has 13 residues. Germline values: CDR1 SQVTM, CDR2 ANQGSEA.

The rearrangement links TRBV2 to TRBJ2-1; D remains ambiguous. Germline assignment: CDR1 SNHLY and CDR2 FYNNEI. Trimming shortened V by 6 bases and J by 6 bases, and 15 bases separated the two germline ends. This CDR3 contains 14 residues. This CDR3 reads CASRNDAKGNEQFF. CDR3 nucleotides: TGTGCCAGCAGGAATGACGCCAAAGGCAATGAGCAGTTCTTC.

The CDR3 bases are TGCAGTGCTGGGACCGGGACTAGCGGGTACGAGCAGTACTTC. It encodes CSAGTGTSGYEQYF. The chain combines TRBV20-1 with TRBJ2-7; 12 bases map to TRBD2. The V and J ends lost 5 bases and 4 bases, in that order; junction bases with no gene match: 6. CDR3 length: 14 amino acids. Germline V lookup: CDR1 DFQATT, CDR2 SNEGSKA (reference sequence).

This clonotype was seen a few times. The chain couples TRBV2 to TRBJ2-6; no firm D call. This CDR3 spans 14 amino acids. The ends were cut back, 11 bases at V and 4 bases at J, with 15 bases in the middle. Germline V gives CDR1 SNHLY, CDR2 FYNNEI. The CDR3 sequence is CAGQQSPGANVLTF. The CDR3 nucleotides read TGTGCCGGGCAGCAAAGTCCCGGGGCCAACGTCCTGACTTTC.

The chain joins TRBV5-1 to TRBJ1-4, with a possible D match to TRBD1 (5 bases). With 2 bases removed from V and 3 bases from J, the gap between germline ends came to 8 bases. The germline V gene has CDR1 SGHRS and CDR2 YFSETQ. The CDR3 totals 14 residues. The DNA for the CDR3 is TGCGCCAGCAGCTTCCAGGGACCTAATGAAAAACTGTTTTTT. This translates into CASSFQGPNEKLFF.

The chain employs TRBV25-1 and TRBJ1-1; D is uncertain. V was shortened by 4 bases and J by 4 bases, with 13 bases between the two germline ends. This CDR3 comprises 14 residues. CDR1 and CDR2 (germline): MGHDK, SYGVNS. CDR3 sequence (DNA): TGTGCCAGCAGTGCGAATATTGCGGGCACTGAAGCTTTCTTT. Amino acid sequence: CASSANIAGTEAFF.

The chain links TRBV7-6 to TRBJ2-3; TRBD1 agrees at 8 bases. CDR1 is SGHVS and CDR2 is FNYEAQ in the germline V gene. The CDR3 loop spans 16 amino acids. After removal of 5 bases from V and 1 base from J, the junction contained 8 bases not matched to a gene. The CDR3 sequence: CASSDPGGQGTDTQYF. The CDR3 coding sequence is TGTGCCAGCAGCGATCCCGGGGGACAGGGCACAGATACGCAGTATTTT.

The table lists this clonotype with many counts. The CDR3 spells CSATSGGNTDTQYF. The CDR3 DNA is TGCAGTGCTACTAGCGGGGGGAACACAGATACGCAGTATTTT. The V call is TRBV20-1, the J call TRBJ2-3, with 11 bases aligning to TRBD2. V lost 4 bases and J lost 2; bases outside the gene matches: 2. This CDR3 region has 14 residues. Germline CDR1 DFQATT, CDR2 SNEGSKA (reference sequence).

This clonotype was observed a few times. The CDR3 sequence: CASSPGSTSGLRGQFF. For the CDR3, the DNA is TGTGCCAGCAGCCCCGGTTCGACTAGCGGTCTTAGGGGGCAGTTCTTC. The rearrangement uses TRBV2 and TRBJ2-1, with 9 bases aligning to TRBD2. Germline V gives CDR1 SNHLY, CDR2 FYNNEI. Germline trimming cut 6 bases from V and 12 bases from J; bases unmatched to any gene: 18. The CDR3 loop spans 16 amino acids.

This clonotype has just a few counts. This rearrangement joins TRBV5-1 to TRBJ2-5; possible D gene TRBD2, 5 bases. This CDR3 has 13 amino acids. Trimming cost V 5 bases and J 7 bases, with 15 bases left between them. In germline, CDR1 is SGHRS, CDR2 YFSETQ. CDR3 region: CASRYPGIGTQYF. DNA for the CDR3: TGCGCCAGCAGATATCCGGGGATAGGGACCCAGTACTTC.

This clonotype appeared a few times. The V call is TRBV11-2, the J call TRBJ2-7, with no clear D. V was trimmed by 6 bases and J by 0 bases, leaving 6 bases between them. CDR1 and CDR2 (germline): SGHAT, FQNNGV. The CDR3 loop spans 12 amino acids. The CDR3 loop is CASRRTSYEQYF. Written as DNA, the CDR3 is TGTGCCAGCAGACGGACCTCCTACGAGCAGTACTTC.

The chain couples TRBV20-1 to TRBJ1-1; 10 nucleotides align to TRBD1. This CDR3 region has 14 residues. Looked up from germline, CDR1 is DFQATT and CDR2 is SNEGSKA (reference sequence). V shed 5 bases and J 4 bases; nucleotides not matched to a gene: 7. The CDR3, as DNA: TGCAGTGCTCCCCGGGACAGGGGAGGCACTGAAGCTTTCTTT. It yields the protein CSAPRDRGGTEAFF.

The sample holds a few counts of this clonotype. The rearrangement joins TRBV6-4 to TRBJ2-3; 8 bases fit TRBD1. The V gene end was trimmed by 5 bases and the J gene end by 0 bases; junction bases not matched to a gene: 4. The CDR3 has 15 amino acids. The germline CDR1 and CDR2 sequences are MRHNA and SNTAGT. Here the CDR3 reads CASSTDRGSTDTQYF. The CDR3 DNA reads TGTGCCAGCAGTACCGACAGGGGAAGCACAGATACGCAGTATTTT.

This clonotype was observed a few times. The chain joins TRBV28 to TRBJ1-5; 9 bases map to TRBD1. V shed 6 bases and J 0 bases; nucleotides not matched to a gene: 3. The CDR3 contains 15 residues. CDR1 and CDR2 from the germline V gene are MDHEN and SYDVKM. CDR3 nucleotides: TGTGCCAGCAGCGGACAGGGGAATAGCAATCAGCCCCAGCATTTT. The encoded protein is CASSGQGNSNQPQHF.

This clonotype occurred a few times. The chain is built from TRBV19 and TRBJ1-2; D is unresolved. CDR3 length equals 14 residues. Trimming shortened V by 4 bases and J by 8 bases, and 17 bases separated the two germline ends. Germline lookup yields CDR1 LNHDA and CDR2 SQIVND (reference sequence). CDR3 DNA: TGTGCCAGTAGTACCAGACCCGGCATTGGGGGCTACACCTTC. It codes for CASSTRPGIGGYTF.

The rearrangement uses TRBV12-3 or TRBV12-4 and TRBJ1-6; D unclear. V was pared by 5 bases and J by 5 bases, with 19 bases between. CDR3 length: 17 residues. The CDR3 protein is CASSAGRSTSNNSPLHF. As DNA, the CDR3 is TGTGCCAGCAGTGCCGGACGGAGCACGTCGAATAATTCACCCCTCCACTTT.

This clonotype was found a few times. The chain links TRBV11-2 to TRBJ1-1; D not resolved. Germline V lookup: CDR1 SGHAT, CDR2 FQNNGV. The CDR3 length is 15 residues. With 0 bases removed from V and 3 bases from J, the gap between germline ends came to 11 bases. Here the CDR3 reads CASSLDLLRYTEAFF. In DNA, the CDR3 is TGTGCCAGCAGCTTAGATCTTCTCCGGTACACTGAAGCTTTCTTT.

This clonotype has a count of ten or more. The chain links TRBV5-1 to TRBJ2-1, with 8 bases fitting TRBD1. With V trimmed by 3 bases and J by 6 bases, 5 bases remained unmatched. The CDR3 covers 14 residues. The V gene's germline CDR1 is SGHRS and CDR2 YFSETQ. The DNA for the CDR3 is TGCGCCAGCAGCTCAAGGACAGGGAGCAATGAGCAGTTCTTC. It codes for CASSSRTGSNEQFF.